Following are 18 T cell receptor beta chains from one sample sequenced in a study of blood T cell repertoires in COVID-19. Data came from immunoSEQ multiplex PCR; TCRdb stores just in-frame clones and leaves some out. The table lists about 63,000 clones, about three quarters of them singletons. The material sequenced was peripheral blood. The origin of the receptors is a woman older than 75 with acute or convalescent COVID-19.

V usage is TRBV5-1 and J usage is TRBJ1-5; D is possibly TRBD1 (6 bases). V lost 0 bases and J lost 7, with 8 bases in between. Germline loops: CDR1 SGHRS, CDR2 YFSETQ. This CDR3 is 13 amino acids long. The DNA of the CDR3 is TGCGCCAGCAGCTTGGATGGGGGCCAGCCCCAGCATTTT. It is translated as CASSLDGGQPQHF.

In DNA form, the CDR3 reads TGTGCCAGCAGCCGACAGGGGGAAGGAACTGAAGCTTTCTTT. This sequence encodes CASSRQGEGTEAFF. V usage is TRBV6-5 and J usage is TRBJ1-1, with 9 bases lining up with TRBD1. V was clipped by 6 bases and J by 5 bases; unmatched bases: 7. The CDR3 is made up of 14 amino acids. Germline V gene sequence: CDR1 MNHEY, CDR2 SVGAGI.

This clone was found a few times. The chain is built from TRBV18 and TRBJ2-1, with 7 bases lining up with TRBD2. J gave up 10 bases and V 3 bases, and 3 bases lay outside the gene matches. The CDR3 extends over 12 amino acids. Germline CDR1 and CDR2: KGHSH and LQKENI. CDR3 nucleotides: TGTGCCAGCTCACCGCAGCGGGAAGAGCAGTTCTTC. Protein sequence: CASSPQREEQFF.

This chain connects TRBV9 to TRBJ2-1; TRBD2 matches at 11 bases. The J segment lost 10 bases and the V segment lost 4 bases, leaving 10 bases of the junction unmatched. The CDR3 consists of 15 residues. Germline values: CDR1 SGDLS, CDR2 YYNGEE. Written as DNA, the CDR3 is TGTGCCAGCAGCAAAAATAGCGGGAGGGCTCGGGAGCAGTTCTTC. It encodes CASSKNSGRAREQFF.

The chain carries TRBV9 and TRBJ2-6, with D uncertain. From germline, CDR1 is SGDLS and CDR2 YYNGEE. This CDR3 region has 16 residues. Trimming cost V 0 bases and J 0 bases, with 7 bases left between them. The CDR3 sequence: CASSVVTNSGANVLTF. CDR3 bases: TGTGCCAGCAGCGTAGTCACAAACTCTGGGGCCAACGTCCTGACTTTC.

V gene TRBV19 combines with J gene TRBJ1-1; no clear D. V was trimmed by 7 bases and J by 0 bases, leaving 12 bases between them. The germline V gene encodes CDR1 LNHDA and CDR2 SQIVND (reference sequence). The CDR3 covers 14 residues. In DNA form, the CDR3 reads TGTGCCAGTATGGCCCGCAGGATGAACACTGAAGCTTTCTTT. Translation gives CASMARRMNTEAFF.

The V gene is TRBV18, the J gene TRBJ2-2, with D tentatively TRBD2 (6 bases). The V end was cut by 4 bases, the J end by 0 bases, with 9 bases between. CDR3 length equals 15 residues. CDR1 and CDR2 from the germline V gene are KGHSH and LQKENI. In nucleotides, the CDR3 is TGTGCCAGCTCACAACTAGCACCGAACACCGGGGAGCTGTTTTTT. Translation gives CASSQLAPNTGELFF. Full variable domain (missing parts from reference TRBV18 and TRBJ2-2): NAGVMQNPRHLVRRRGQEARLRCSPMKGHSHVYWYRQLPEEGLKFMVYLQKENIIDESGMPKERFSAEFPKEGPSILRIQQVVRGDSAAYFCASSQLAPNTGELFFGEGSRLTVL.

Written as DNA, the CDR3 is TGTGCCAGCAGTGGACAGGGGGCATCGGGCTACACCTTC. Its translation: CASSGQGASGYTF. The chain employs TRBV7-8 and TRBJ1-2, with 11 bases fitting TRBD1. Trimming at V came to 6 bases and at J to 8 bases, leaving 5 bases not matched to a gene. The CDR3 runs 13 residues. Germline V gene sequence: CDR1 SGHVS, CDR2 FQNEAQ.

The chain carries TRBV7-9 and TRBJ2-1, with D possibly TRBD2 on 7 matching bases. Trimming removed 8 bases from V and 6 bases from J, with 17 bases in between. Germline-derived CDR1 and CDR2 are SEHNR and FQNEAQ (reference sequence). The CDR3 is made up of 14 amino acids. CDR3 residues: CASARGGAGNEQFF. The CDR3, as DNA: TGTGCCAGCGCGCGAGGGGGGGCGGGCAATGAGCAGTTCTTC. The full variable domain, with the rest looked up from reference TRBV7-9 and TRBJ2-1, is DTGVSQNPRHKITKRGQNVTFRCDPISEHNRLYWYRQTLGQGPEFLTYFQNEAQLEKSRLLSDRFSAERPKGSFSTLEIQRTEQGDSAMYLCASARGGAGNEQFFGPGTRLTVL.

The rearrangement links TRBV5-1 to TRBJ1-2; D is uncertain. The ends were cut back, 0 bases at V and 4 bases at J, with 7 bases in the middle. The germline CDR1 and CDR2 sequences are SGHRS and YFSETQ. CDR3 size: 13 residues. The CDR3 sequence: CASSLDGAYGYTF. In nucleotides, the CDR3 is TGCGCCAGCAGCTTGGACGGAGCCTATGGCTACACCTTC.

The sample holds one count of this clone. The chain carries TRBV27 and TRBJ1-6; D gene ambiguous. The CDR3 runs 15 residues. Germline V gene data show CDR1 as MNHEY and CDR2 as SMNVEV (reference sequence). The germline V and J ends were trimmed by 2 bases and 8 bases, with 13 bases remaining between them. This chain's CDR3 is CASSLDRATHSPLHF. The CDR3 nucleotides are TGTGCCAGCAGTTTAGATCGAGCCACTCATTCACCCCTCCACTTT.

The chain joins TRBV7-6 to TRBJ2-1, with D possibly TRBD1 on 5 matching bases. Germline V lookup: CDR1 SGHVS, CDR2 FNYEAQ. This CDR3 contains 14 residues. V was shortened by 5 bases and J by 3 bases, with 11 bases between the two germline ends. Here the CDR3 DNA reads TGTGCCAGCAGCCTCCGCCAGGGCTACAATGAGCAGTTCTTC. It is translated as CASSLRQGYNEQFF.

The chain carries TRBV6-6 and TRBJ1-5; D remains ambiguous. V was pared by 2 bases and J by 0 bases, with 8 bases between. This CDR3 has 15 residues. Germline V gene lookup returns CDR1 MNHNY and CDR2 SVGAGI (reference sequence). CDR3 DNA: TGTGCCAGCAGTTACAATCCCTATAGCAATCAGCCCCAGCATTTT. Its protein product is CASSYNPYSNQPQHF.

CDR3 bases: TGTGCCAGCAGCGGACTGAGCACAGATACGCAGTATTTT. It specifies CASSGLSTDTQYF. The chain couples TRBV2 to TRBJ2-3; perhaps TRBD2 as D (5 bases). CDR3 length: 13 residues. V shed 6 bases and J shed 0 bases, with 7 bases lying between them. Germline V gives CDR1 SNHLY, CDR2 FYNNEI.

The V and J genes are TRBV7-8 and TRBJ2-7; TRBD2 aligns across 10 bases. J gave up 0 bases and V 5 bases, and 4 bases lay outside the gene matches. CDR1 SGHVS and CDR2 FQNEAQ come from the germline V gene. There are 15 residues in the CDR3. The CDR3 loop is CASSGSSGSSYEQYF. The CDR3 coding sequence is TGTGCCAGCAGCGGGTCTAGCGGGAGCTCCTACGAGCAGTACTTC.

This clone appeared a single time. This chain links TRBV4-1 with TRBJ2-7; D perhaps matches TRBD1 (6 bases). The V and J ends lost 3 bases and 7 bases respectively, with 19 bases between them. CDR1 is MGHRA, CDR2 YSYEKL, per germline. The CDR3 extends over 15 amino acids. CDR3 coding DNA: TGCGCCAGCAGCCATCGGGACATTGGAATGGGGGAGCAGTACTTC. This gives the protein CASSHRDIGMGEQYF.

The V gene is TRBV2, the J gene TRBJ2-5; 13 bases agree with TRBD2. This CDR3 contains 17 residues. Germline V CDR1 and CDR2: SNHLY, FYNNEI. Germline trimming cut 6 bases from V and 5 bases from J; bases unmatched to any gene: 12. Written as DNA, the CDR3 is TGTGCCAGCAGCGTCGGACTAGCGGGAGAGGGGGGGGAGACCCAGTACTTC. Amino acid sequence: CASSVGLAGEGGETQYF.

The chain uses TRBV28 and TRBJ2-3, with D tentatively TRBD2 (6 bases). Between the trimmed V and J ends, which lost 8 bases and 2 bases, there was a span of 14 bases. The CDR3 covers 14 residues. Germline V gene sequence: CDR1 MDHEN, CDR2 SYDVKM. The CDR3 nucleotides are TGTGCCAGCCGAAACGGGGGATCCACAGATACGCAGTATTTT. Its protein product is CASRNGGSTDTQYF.